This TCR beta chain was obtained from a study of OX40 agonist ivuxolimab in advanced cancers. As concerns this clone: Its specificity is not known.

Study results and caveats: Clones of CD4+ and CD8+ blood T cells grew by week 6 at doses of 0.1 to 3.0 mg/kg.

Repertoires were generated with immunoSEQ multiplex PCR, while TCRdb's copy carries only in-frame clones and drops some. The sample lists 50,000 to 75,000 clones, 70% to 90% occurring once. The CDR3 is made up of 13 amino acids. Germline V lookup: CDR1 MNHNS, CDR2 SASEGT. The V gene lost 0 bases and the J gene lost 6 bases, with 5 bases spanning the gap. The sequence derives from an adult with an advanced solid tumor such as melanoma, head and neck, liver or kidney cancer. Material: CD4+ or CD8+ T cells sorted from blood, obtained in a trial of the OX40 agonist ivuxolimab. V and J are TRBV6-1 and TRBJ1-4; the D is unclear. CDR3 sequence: CASSEARYEKLFF. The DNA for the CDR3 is TGTGCCAGCAGTGAAGCCCGTTATGAAAAACTGTTTTTT.